Listed here are 22 T cell receptor beta chains from one sample, sequenced in a study of blood T cell repertoires in COVID-19. Clones were sequenced by immunoSEQ multiplex PCR, and TCRdb holds only the in-frame ones, with some missing. The sample carries about 300,000 clones, 85% to 90% recorded once. Material for sequencing was peripheral blood. These receptors were collected from a woman in her twenties or thirties with COVID-19, enrolled during active disease.

This rearrangement joins TRBV27 to TRBJ1-3, with D perhaps matching TRBD1 (6 bases). The CDR3 runs to 15 residues. Trimming took 4 bases from V and 2 from J, leaving 12 bases between them. From germline, CDR1 is MNHEY and CDR2 SMNVEV (reference sequence). CDR3 loop: CASSSVGGPGNTIYF. The CDR3 DNA reads as TGTGCCAGCAGTTCGGTGGGGGGGCCTGGAAACACCATATATTTT.

The genes are TRBV5-1 and TRBJ1-1, with 7 bases lining up with TRBD1. This CDR3 spans 15 amino acids. V trimming: 5 bases; J trimming: 1 base; junction bases outside the gene matches: 8. Germline CDR1 is SGHRS and CDR2 is YFSETQ. CDR3 amino acids: CASSTGELGNTEAFF. The CDR3 DNA reads TGCGCCAGCAGTACAGGGGAGTTGGGGAACACTGAAGCTTTCTTT.

V usage is TRBV7-2 and J usage is TRBJ2-7; D unresolved. Germline V gives CDR1 SGHTA, CDR2 FQGNSA. This CDR3 is 15 amino acids long. Trimming took 1 base from V and 2 from J, leaving 12 bases between them. The CDR3: CASSLGGIAAYEQYF. The CDR3 DNA sequence: TGTGCCAGCAGCTTAGGAGGTATAGCAGCCTACGAGCAGTACTTC. The full variable domain, in which reference TRBV7-2 and TRBJ2-7 provide the parts outside the CDR3, is GAGVSQSPSNKVTEKGKDVELRCDPISGHTALYWYRQSLGQGLEFLIYFQGNSAPDKSGLPSDRFSAERTGGSVSTLTIQRTQQEDSAVYLCASSLGGIAAYEQYFGPGTRLTVT.

This chain connects TRBV11-2 to TRBJ2-1; a weak D match, TRBD2 (5 bases). Per germline, CDR1 SGHAT and CDR2 FQNNGV. The CDR3 length is 13 residues. The V end lost 5 bases, the J end lost 6 bases, and 11 bases lay between the germline ends. The CDR3, as DNA: TGTGCCAGCAGCCGGAGCGGTTCCAATGAGCAGTTCTTC. Its translation is CASSRSGSNEQFF. Supplemented by reference TRBV11-2 and TRBJ2-1, the full variable domain reads EAGVAQSPRYKIIEKRQSVAFWCNPISGHATLYWYQQILGQGPKLLIQFQNNGVVDDSQLPKDRFSAERLKGVDSTLKIQPAKLEDSAVYLCASSRSGSNEQFFGPGTRLTVL.

The chain recombines TRBV6-2 or TRBV6-3 with TRBJ2-1; 15 bases match TRBD2. The CDR3 spans 18 residues. Germline lookup yields CDR1 MNHEY and CDR2 SVGEGT. The ends lost 4 bases at V and 4 bases at J; junction bases unmatched: 8. The CDR3 loop reads CASSSAGTSGGKYNEQFF. The CDR3 DNA is TGTGCCAGCAGTTCGGCGGGGACTAGCGGGGGGAAGTACAATGAGCAGTTCTTC.

J is TRBJ1-1 and V is TRBV25-1, with D hard to call. Per the germline V gene, CDR1 is MGHDK and CDR2 is SYGVNS. V was shortened by 2 bases and J by 1 base, with 14 bases between the two germline ends. The CDR3 has 16 amino acids. The CDR3 DNA follows: TGTGCCAGCAGTGAAAAGGCAGTCGAGGGGAACACTGAAGCTTTCTTT. Amino acids: CASSEKAVEGNTEAFF.

The rearrangement uses TRBV9 and TRBJ1-2; TRBD1 matches at 11 bases. Germline trimming cut 4 bases from V and 2 bases from J; bases unmatched to any gene: 4. The length of the CDR3 is 15 residues. Germline V CDR1 and CDR2: SGDLS, YYNGEE. The CDR3 loop reads CASSPGQGANYGYTF. The CDR3 DNA reads as TGTGCCAGCAGCCCAGGACAGGGGGCGAACTATGGCTACACCTTC.

About this clone: Other DNA sequences of this sample code for an identical CDR3. CDR3 region: CSVVQGTYEQYF. The CDR3 coding sequence is TGCAGCGTTGTCCAGGGAACCTACGAGCAGTACTTC. The rearrangement links TRBV29-1 to TRBJ2-7; a weak D match, TRBD1 (5 bases). Germline values: CDR1 SQVTM, CDR2 ANQGSEA. Trimming pared 4 bases from V and 2 bases from J, leaving 9 bases between. This CDR3 region has 12 residues.

The chain combines TRBV11-2 with TRBJ2-7; 10 bases align to TRBD1. The V and J ends lost 5 bases and 4 bases, in that order; junction bases with no gene match: 5. Germline-derived CDR1 and CDR2 are SGHAT and FQNNGV. This CDR3 is 14 amino acids long. This CDR3 is CASSLGQGYYEQYF. In DNA, the CDR3 is TGTGCCAGCAGCCTGGGACAGGGGTATTACGAGCAGTACTTC.

The chain uses TRBV5-1 and TRBJ1-1; TRBD1 matches 7 bases. Trimming at V came to 2 bases and at J to 2 bases, leaving 3 bases not matched to a gene. Germline CDR1 is SGHRS and CDR2 is YFSETQ. This CDR3 is 14 amino acids long. This CDR3 reads CASSFGTANTEAFF. The CDR3 nucleotides read TGCGCCAGCAGCTTCGGGACAGCTAACACTGAAGCTTTCTTT.

The J gene is TRBJ1-1, the V gene TRBV30, with D hard to call. Trimming removed 8 bases from V and 1 base from J, with 11 bases in between. The CDR3 contains 12 residues. From germline, CDR1 is GTSNPN and CDR2 SVGIG (reference sequence). The CDR3 spells CAAGGRNTEAFF. Written as DNA, the CDR3 is TGTGCCGCCGGCGGGCGGAACACTGAAGCTTTCTTT.

The chain has TRBV7-8 and TRBJ1-2; the match to TRBD1 covers 9 bases. The CDR3 has 13 amino acids. Trimming removed 3 bases from V and 8 bases from J; junction bases left unmatched: 4. Germline V CDR1 and CDR2: SGHVS, FQNEAQ. CDR3: CASSFTTGGGYTF. The CDR3 DNA reads TGTGCCAGCAGCTTCACCACAGGGGGCGGCTACACCTTC. The whole variable domain, filled in from reference TRBV7-8 and TRBJ1-2, reads GAGVSQSPRYKVAKRGQDVALRCDPISGHVSLFWYQQALGQGPEFLTYFQNEAQLDKSGLPSDRFFAERPEGSVSTLKIQRTQQEDSAVYLCASSFTTGGGYTFGSGTRLTVV.

The chain has TRBV29-1 and TRBJ1-1, with D possibly being TRBD1 (6 bases). The V end lost 5 bases, the J end lost 5 bases, and 15 bases lay between the germline ends. This CDR3 has 13 amino acids. Germline CDR1 reads SQVTM; CDR2 reads ANQGSEA. CDR3 in DNA: TGCAGCGTTTCCACTTACAGGGAAACTGAAGCTTTCTTT. Protein: CSVSTYRETEAFF.

This clone has just one count. The J gene is TRBJ1-5, the V gene TRBV29-1, with D perhaps TRBD1 (6 bases). Germline V gene data show CDR1 as SQVTM and CDR2 as ANQGSEA. The CDR3 spans 15 residues. Trimming cost V 8 bases and J 0 bases, with 17 bases left between them. The DNA of the CDR3 is TGCAGCCCCCGAAGAAGGACAGATAGCAATCAGCCCCAGCATTTT. Amino acids: CSPRRRTDSNQPQHF.

This rearrangement joins TRBV6-5 to TRBJ1-1; TRBD1 might be the D (6 bases). The CDR3 covers 14 residues. Germline CDR1 is MNHEY and CDR2 is SVGAGI. The V and J ends lost 7 bases and 6 bases respectively, with 18 bases between them. The CDR3 DNA reads TGTGCCAGCACCAAAGCCGGGACAATGCCTGAAGCTTTCTTT. Its protein product is CASTKAGTMPEAFF.

This rearrangement joins TRBV6-5 to TRBJ1-1, with TRBD1 identical over 8 bases. This CDR3 has 15 residues. Germline V gene lookup returns CDR1 MNHEY and CDR2 SVGAGI. The V and J ends lost 6 bases and 5 bases, in that order; junction bases with no gene match: 11. The CDR3 here is CASSYTGQVQTEAFF. In nucleotides, the CDR3 is TGTGCCAGCAGCTACACGGGACAGGTACAAACTGAAGCTTTCTTT.

The chain combines TRBV7-6 with TRBJ1-5; D uncertain. This CDR3 has 13 amino acids. CDR1 is SGHVS, CDR2 FNYEAQ, per germline. V lost 0 bases and J 6 bases, leaving 6 bases between the germline ends. CDR3 in DNA: TGTGCCAGCAGCTTAGCTACCGGTCAGCCCCAGCATTTT. Translation: CASSLATGQPQHF. The variable domain in full, with the rest retrieved from reference TRBV7-6 and TRBJ1-5, is GAGVSQSPRYKVTKRGQDVALRCDPISGHVSLYWYRQALGQGPEFLTYFNYEAQQDKSGLPNDRFSAERPEGSISTLTIQRTEQRDSAMYRCASSLATGQPQHFGDGTRLSIL.

This sequence joins TRBV2 and TRBJ2-5, with 11 bases matching TRBD2. The germline V gene has CDR1 SNHLY and CDR2 FYNNEI. Trimming cost V 4 bases and J 2 bases; bases outside gene matches: 6. This CDR3 is built from 16 residues. CDR3 residues: CASSAARLAGQETQYF. CDR3 nucleotide sequence: TGTGCCAGCAGTGCCGCGAGACTAGCGGGGCAAGAGACCCAGTACTTC.

CDR3 in amino acids: CASSLSNTNTEAFF. The CDR3 region has the DNA TGTGCCAGCTCACTTTCCAACACGAACACTGAAGCTTTCTTT. The chain links TRBV18 to TRBJ1-1; D is uncertain. V was pared by 4 bases and J by 1 base, with 10 bases between. The CDR3 totals 14 residues. The germline gives CDR1 KGHSH, CDR2 LQKENI.

This chain connects TRBV2 to TRBJ1-2; D gene unclear. The V gene lost 3 bases and the J gene lost 8 bases, with 16 bases spanning the gap. The CDR3 is made up of 14 amino acids. CDR1 and CDR2 from the germline V gene are SNHLY and FYNNEI. CDR3 bases: TGTGCCAGCAGTGAGATGTTGTCCTACCGGGGCTACACCTTC. Translation: CASSEMLSYRGYTF.

The chain uses TRBV28 and TRBJ2-1; weak D call: TRBD2 (5 bases). V lost 5 bases and J 1 base, leaving 21 bases between the germline ends. This CDR3 has 18 residues. Germline CDR1 and CDR2: MDHEN and SYDVKM. The CDR3 loop is CASSPYLAGLWSYNEQFF. Written as DNA, the CDR3 is TGTGCCAGCAGTCCTTATCTCGCGGGCTTATGGTCCTACAATGAGCAGTTCTTC.

The rearrangement uses TRBV2 and TRBJ2-2, with 8 bases that match TRBD2. With 7 bases clipped from V and 6 bases from J, the junction kept 10 bases outside the gene matches. The V gene's germline CDR1 is SNHLY and CDR2 FYNNEI. This CDR3 is built from 15 residues. This CDR3 reads CASTPGGGTPGELFF. The CDR3 nucleotides read TGTGCCAGCACCCCCGGGGGGGGGACCCCCGGGGAGCTGTTTTTT.